Following are 9 T cell receptor beta chains from one sample sequenced in a study of graft-versus-host responses after intestinal transplantation. The protocol was immunoSEQ multiplex PCR, while the TCRdb copy is restricted to in-frame clones and leaves out a portion. The sample lists about 93,000 clones, about 93% occurring once. For these TCRs, the target antigens are not known. The sequences come from unstimulated CD8+ T cells sorted from spleen or lymph node cells, collected before intestinal transplant. These receptors were taken from a human donor who received an intestinal transplant.

V usage is TRBV30 and J usage is TRBJ2-3, with 11 bases that match TRBD1. This CDR3 has 17 residues. Trimming took 2 bases from V and 4 from J; bases not matched to a gene: 11. The germline CDR1 and CDR2 sequences are GTSNPN and SVGIG (reference sequence). CDR3 bases: TGTGCCTGGAGTCGGCCGGACAGGGGGCTTGGAGCAGATACGCAGTATTTT. This codes for CAWSRPDRGLGADTQYF.

This chain connects TRBV4-1 to TRBJ2-1; 7 nucleotides agree with TRBD1. Germline V gene data show CDR1 as MGHRA and CDR2 as YSYEKL. J gave up 1 base and V 4 bases, and 7 bases lay outside the gene matches. There are 16 residues in the CDR3. The CDR3 DNA follows: TGCGCCAGCAGCCCGAGGGGACAGAATTCCTACAATGAGCAGTTCTTC. This codes for CASSPRGQNSYNEQFF.

This clone appeared once. The chain recombines TRBV13 with TRBJ2-7; TRBD2 agrees at 9 bases. CDR1 PRHDT and CDR2 FYEKMQ come from the germline V gene (reference sequence). CDR3 length: 15 residues. V lost 1 base, J lost 5 bases, and 6 bases stayed unmatched. CDR3 protein: CASSLEVAGAHEQYF. CDR3 coding DNA: TGTGCCAGCAGCTTAGAGGTAGCGGGAGCCCACGAGCAGTACTTC.

V and J are TRBV5-5 and TRBJ1-6, with TRBD1 identical over 7 bases. V dropped 4 bases and J dropped 9; count of bases not matched to a gene: 10. Germline values: CDR1 SGHKS, CDR2 YYEKEE (reference sequence). The CDR3 has 15 amino acids. The CDR3 coding sequence is TGTGCCAGCAGCGGACGACAGGGAACTTTTTCACCCCTCCACTTT. This sequence encodes CASSGRQGTFSPLHF.

V gene TRBV5-8 combines with J gene TRBJ2-5, with 12 positions matching TRBD1. CDR3 length equals 14 residues. V dropped 4 bases and J dropped 9; count of bases not matched to a gene: 7. Germline CDR1 and CDR2: SGHTS and YDEGEE. CDR3 sequence (DNA): TGTGCCAGCAGCGCCGGGACAGGGGGCAAGGCCCAGTACTTC. Protein product: CASSAGTGGKAQYF.

The chain uses TRBV4-2 and TRBJ2-3; maybe TRBD2 (7 bases). The V end was cut by 3 bases, the J end by 5 bases, with 18 bases between. Per germline, CDR1 LGHNA and CDR2 YNFKEQ. There are 16 residues in the CDR3. The CDR3 loop reads CASSHLARGGGDTQYF. CDR3 bases: TGTGCCAGCAGCCATCTCGCTAGGGGGGGCGGAGATACGCAGTATTTT.

This clone was counted once. This rearrangement joins TRBV4-1 to TRBJ2-3; 7 bases match TRBD2. V was pared by 1 base and J by 0 bases, with 7 bases of the junction left unmatched. CDR3 length: 17 residues. Germline-derived CDR1 and CDR2 are MGHRA and YSYEKL. CDR3 sequence: CASSQGLTGGSTDTQYF. The CDR3 DNA reads TGCGCCAGCAGCCAAGGTCTAACGGGGGGAAGCACAGATACGCAGTATTTT.

V is TRBV4-3 and J is TRBJ2-6; D is unresolved. Per the germline V gene, CDR1 is LGHNA and CDR2 is YSLEER. V lost 0 bases to trimming and J lost 0 bases, with 9 bases between them. CDR3 length: 17 amino acids. CDR3 sequence reads: CASSQDRASSGANVLTF. The DNA of the CDR3 is TGCGCCAGCAGCCAAGATCGAGCGAGCTCTGGGGCCAACGTCCTGACTTTC.

The chain uses TRBV4-2 and TRBJ1-6, with D uncertain. The CDR3 contains 14 residues. V lost 4 bases to trimming and J lost 5 bases, with 9 bases between them. Germline CDR1 and CDR2: LGHNA and YNFKEQ. The CDR3 here is CASSPRLDNSPLHF. Written as DNA, the CDR3 is TGTGCCAGCAGCCCCCGACTGGATAATTCACCCCTCCACTTT.